The T cell receptor (beta chain) under discussion was sequenced for a study of control samples from healthy donors and cancer patients. Regarding this clone: Its ends do not fully match the called genes, so a read error is possible. The same CDR3 can be traced to other DNA sequences in this sample.

The table came from immunoSEQ multiplex PCR; TCRdb's copy has only in-frame clones and leaves some out. This sample yields around 110,000 clones, of which around 90% are seen a single time; 2.3% belongs to the top ten. The CDR3 sequence is 14 residues long. Germline assignment: CDR1 MNHNY and CDR2 SVGAGI (reference sequence). The TCR sequence derives from a woman aged 70-85 years in good health. The chain joins TRBV6-6 to TRBJ1-1; 10 bases agree with TRBD1. The sequencing sample was made of blood. Here the CDR3 DNA reads TGTGCCAGCAGGGACAGGGGGGTCAAAACTGAAGCCTTCTTT. It specifies CASRDRGVKTEAFF.